Below, 12 T cell receptor beta chains from the same sample are listed, as sequenced in a study of OX40 agonist ivuxolimab in advanced cancers. Clones were read by immunoSEQ multiplex PCR, and TCRdb kept only the in-frame ones, dropping some. The sample gives tens of thousands of clones, more than 75% of which show up once; 4% to 5% is in the top ten. This sample comprised CD4+ or CD8+ T cells sorted from blood, obtained in a trial of the OX40 agonist ivuxolimab. Receptor source: an adult with an advanced solid tumor such as melanoma, head and neck, liver or kidney cancer.

This clone was seen a single time. The chain has TRBV19 and TRBJ1-1; TRBD1 matches at 7 bases. J lost 2 bases, V lost 5 bases, and 5 bases had no gene match. This CDR3 comprises 14 residues. The germline gives CDR1 LNHDA, CDR2 SQIVND (reference sequence). In nucleotides, the CDR3 is TGTGCCAGTAGTCCACAGGGGATTAACACTGAAGCTTTCTTT. Translating it yields CASSPQGINTEAFF.

V is TRBV5-1 and J is TRBJ2-1; 15 bases match TRBD2. V gave up 5 bases and J gave up 7 bases; unmatched junction bases: 10. This CDR3 has 17 amino acids. Germline assignment: CDR1 SGHRS and CDR2 YFSETQ. CDR3 region: CASSLGLAGGLRNEQFF. The CDR3 DNA sequence: TGCGCCAGCAGTCTGGGACTAGCGGGGGGTCTTAGGAATGAGCAGTTCTTC.

The chain employs TRBV28 and TRBJ1-5, with a tentative D call TRBD1 (6 bases). CDR3 length equals 14 residues. CDR1 and CDR2 from the germline V gene are MDHEN and SYDVKM. V shed 5 bases and J shed 6 bases, with 14 bases lying between them. CDR3 in amino acids: CASSPLQGTQPQHF. CDR3 bases: TGTGCCAGCAGTCCACTTCAGGGGACTCAGCCCCAGCATTTT.

The gene calls are TRBV5-1 and TRBJ2-1; D tentatively fits TRBD1 or TRBD2 (6 bases each). Germline CDR1 and CDR2: SGHRS and YFSETQ. The CDR3 consists of 14 residues. Trimming shortened V by 3 bases and J by 5 bases, and 12 bases separated the two germline ends. The CDR3 DNA is TGCGCCAGCAGCTGGGGGGCGGACGACAATGAGCAGTTCTTC. Residues: CASSWGADDNEQFF.

In this sample, this clone turned up once. The J gene is TRBJ2-1, the V gene TRBV27, with TRBD2 matching over 11 bases. CDR1 is MNHEY, CDR2 SMNVEV, per germline (reference sequence). The CDR3 covers 16 residues. V lost 3 bases to trimming and J lost 8 bases; unmatched junction nucleotides: 9. The CDR3 here is CASSFWTSGRDDEQFF. The CDR3 DNA reads TGTGCCAGCAGTTTCTGGACTAGCGGGCGGGACGATGAGCAGTTCTTC.

In DNA, the CDR3 is TGTGCCAGCAGCTTAGGCAGAAGGGCAGGGCCCCTCAACACCGGGGAGCTGTTTTTT. Its protein is CASSLGRRAGPLNTGELFF. This rearrangement joins TRBV11-2 to TRBJ2-2, with D tentatively TRBD1 (5 bases). With 1 base removed from V and 2 bases from J, the gap between germline ends came to 20 bases. The CDR3 has 19 residues. Germline values: CDR1 SGHAT, CDR2 FQNNGV.

The chain joins TRBV30 to TRBJ1-1; D gene unclear. The V end was cut by 1 base, the J end by 1 base, with 10 bases between. The CDR3 sequence is 14 residues long. Germline loops: CDR1 GTSNPN, CDR2 SVGIG (reference sequence). Here the CDR3 DNA reads TGTGCCTGGAGTGAATACAGACGGAACACTGAAGCTTTCTTT. Translating it yields CAWSEYRRNTEAFF.

The rearrangement joins TRBV2 to TRBJ2-1; possibly TRBD1 for D (5 bases). The germline V and J ends were trimmed by 10 bases and 7 bases, with 17 bases remaining between them. The CDR3 totals 13 residues. Per the germline V gene, CDR1 is SNHLY and CDR2 is FYNNEI. The CDR3 reads CATSRGRMNEQFF. CDR3 nucleotides: TGTGCCACCTCAAGGGGCAGGATGAATGAGCAGTTCTTC. Drawing the rest from reference TRBV2 and TRBJ2-1, the complete variable domain is EPEVTQTPSHQVTQMGQEVILRCVPISNHLYFYWYRQILGQKVEFLVSFYNNEISEKSEIFDDQFSVERPDGSNFTLKIRSTKLEDSAMYFCATSRGRMNEQFFGPGTRLTVL.

The chain carries TRBV5-1 and TRBJ1-2, with a possible D match to TRBD1 (5 bases). CDR3 length: 13 residues. From germline, CDR1 is SGHRS and CDR2 YFSETQ. Trimming left V 2 bases short and J 4 bases short, with 9 bases between. The CDR3 coding sequence is TGCGCCAGCAGCTTACAGGACTTCTATGGCTACACCTTC. Translation gives CASSLQDFYGYTF.

This clone came up once. The chain links TRBV2 to TRBJ1-1; no definite D call. Germline V gene lookup returns CDR1 SNHLY and CDR2 FYNNEI. V lost 7 bases to trimming and J lost 10 bases, with 16 bases between them. The CDR3 consists of 12 residues. CDR3 in DNA: TGTGCCAGCAACTTCCAAACGTCTGCAGCTTTCTTT. It is translated as CASNFQTSAAFF.

The rearrangement joins TRBV7-8 to TRBJ2-7; TRBD1 aligns across 9 bases. This CDR3 spans 13 amino acids. CDR1 and CDR2 (germline): SGHVS, FQNEAQ. V lost 5 bases, J lost 4 bases, and 3 bases stayed unmatched. For the CDR3, the DNA is TGTGCCAGCAGCCCGGACAGGGGATACGAGCAGTACTTC. It is translated as CASSPDRGYEQYF.

With regard to this clone: Distinct nucleotide sequences in the sample also encode this CDR3. The rearrangement joins TRBV19 to TRBJ2-3, with D possibly matching TRBD2 (5 bases). CDR1 and CDR2 (germline): LNHDA, SQIVND (reference sequence). The CDR3 runs 13 residues. Trimming shortened V by 8 bases and J by 2 bases, and 11 bases separated the two germline ends. The CDR3 loop reads CASLDGNTDTQYF. The CDR3 DNA follows: TGTGCCAGTTTGGACGGGAACACAGATACGCAGTATTTT.